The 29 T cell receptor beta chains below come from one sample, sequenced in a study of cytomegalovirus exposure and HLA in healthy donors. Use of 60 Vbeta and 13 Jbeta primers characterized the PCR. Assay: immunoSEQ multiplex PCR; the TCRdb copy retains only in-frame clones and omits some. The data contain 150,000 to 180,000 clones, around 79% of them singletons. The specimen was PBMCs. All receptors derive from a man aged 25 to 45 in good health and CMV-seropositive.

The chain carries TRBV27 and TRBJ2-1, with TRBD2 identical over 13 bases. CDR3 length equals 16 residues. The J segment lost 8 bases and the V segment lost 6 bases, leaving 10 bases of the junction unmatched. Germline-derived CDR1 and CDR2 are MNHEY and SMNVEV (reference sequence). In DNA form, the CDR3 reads TGTGCCAGCAGCGCTCCGGGACTAGCGGGATACTATGAGCAGTTCTTC. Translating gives CASSAPGLAGYYEQFF.

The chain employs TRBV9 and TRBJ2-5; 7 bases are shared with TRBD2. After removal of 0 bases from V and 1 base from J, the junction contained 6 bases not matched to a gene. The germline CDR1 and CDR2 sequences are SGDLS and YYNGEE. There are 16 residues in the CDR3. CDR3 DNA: TGTGCCAGCAGCGTAGAGGACGGGAGGTCCCAAGAGACCCAGTACTTC. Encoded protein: CASSVEDGRSQETQYF.

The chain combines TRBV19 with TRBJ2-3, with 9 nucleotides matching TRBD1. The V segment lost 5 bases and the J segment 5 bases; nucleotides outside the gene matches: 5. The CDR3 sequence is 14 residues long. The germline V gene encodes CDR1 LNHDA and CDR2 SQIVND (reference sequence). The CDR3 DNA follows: TGTGCCAGTAGTCTGAACAGGGGGCAAGATACGCAGTATTTT. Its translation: CASSLNRGQDTQYF.

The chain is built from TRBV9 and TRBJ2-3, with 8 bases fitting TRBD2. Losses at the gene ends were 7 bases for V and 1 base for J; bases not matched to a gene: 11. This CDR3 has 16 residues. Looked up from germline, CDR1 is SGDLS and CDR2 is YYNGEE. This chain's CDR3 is CASGELSGRGTDTQYF. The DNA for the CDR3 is TGTGCCAGCGGGGAACTCAGCGGGAGAGGCACAGATACGCAGTATTTT.

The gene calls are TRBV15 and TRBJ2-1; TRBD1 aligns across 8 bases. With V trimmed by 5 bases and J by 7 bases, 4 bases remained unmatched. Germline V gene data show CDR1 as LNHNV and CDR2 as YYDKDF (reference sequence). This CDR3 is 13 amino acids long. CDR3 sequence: CATSPQGANEQFF. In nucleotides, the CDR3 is TGTGCCACCAGCCCTCAGGGGGCTAATGAGCAGTTCTTC. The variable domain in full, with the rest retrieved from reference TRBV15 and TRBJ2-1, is DAMVIQNPRYQVTQFGKPVTLSCSQTLNHNVMYWYQQKSSQAPKLLFHYYDKDFNNEADTPDNFQSRRPNTSFCFLDIRSPGLGDTAMYLCATSPQGANEQFFGPGTRLTVL.

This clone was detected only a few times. CDR3 region: CASSFDRGNSEAFF. CDR3 nucleotide sequence: TGTGCCAGCAGCTTCGACAGGGGGAATTCTGAAGCTTTCTTT. The chain links TRBV5-8 to TRBJ1-1, with 9 nucleotides matching TRBD1. J was trimmed by 6 bases and V by 2 bases; bases with no gene match: 5. CDR3 size: 14 residues. Looked up from germline, CDR1 is SGHTS and CDR2 is YDEGEE. Filled out from reference TRBV5-8 and TRBJ1-1, the complete variable domain reads EAGVTQSPTHLIKTRGQQATLRCSPISGHTSVYWYQQALGLGLQFLLWYDEGEERNRGNFPPRFSGRQFPNYSSELNVNALELEDSALYLCASSFDRGNSEAFFGQGTRLTVV.

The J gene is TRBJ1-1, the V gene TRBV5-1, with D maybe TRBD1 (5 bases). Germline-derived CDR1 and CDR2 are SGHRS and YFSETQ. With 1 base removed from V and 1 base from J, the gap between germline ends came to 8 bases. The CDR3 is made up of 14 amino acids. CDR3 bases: TGCGCCAGCAGCTTGCTGGACACGAACACTGAAGCTTTCTTT. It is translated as CASSLLDTNTEAFF.

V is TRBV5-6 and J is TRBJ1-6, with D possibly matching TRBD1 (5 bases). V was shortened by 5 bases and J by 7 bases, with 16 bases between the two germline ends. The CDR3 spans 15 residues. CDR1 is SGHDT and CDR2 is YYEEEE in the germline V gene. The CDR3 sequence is CASSRGGASNSPLHF. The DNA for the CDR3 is TGTGCCAGCAGTCGCGGCGGGGCTTCGAATTCACCCCTCCACTTT.

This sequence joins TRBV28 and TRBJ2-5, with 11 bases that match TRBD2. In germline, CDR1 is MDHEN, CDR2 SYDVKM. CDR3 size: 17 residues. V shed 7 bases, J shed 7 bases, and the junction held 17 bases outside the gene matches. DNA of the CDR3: TGTGCCAGCACCCCCCCCGAGGGGACTAGCGGTCAGGGGACCCAGTACTTC. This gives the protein CASTPPEGTSGQGTQYF.

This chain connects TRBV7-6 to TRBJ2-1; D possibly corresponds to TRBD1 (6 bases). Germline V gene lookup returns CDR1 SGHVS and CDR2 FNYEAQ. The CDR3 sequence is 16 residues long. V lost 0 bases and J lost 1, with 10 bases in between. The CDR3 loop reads CASSLAGRGSYNEQFF. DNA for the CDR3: TGTGCCAGCAGCTTAGCAGGCAGGGGATCCTACAATGAGCAGTTCTTC. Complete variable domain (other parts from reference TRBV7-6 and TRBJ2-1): GAGVSQSPRYKVTKRGQDVALRCDPISGHVSLYWYRQALGQGPEFLTYFNYEAQQDKSGLPNDRFSAERPEGSISTLTIQRTEQRDSAMYRCASSLAGRGSYNEQFFGPGTRLTVL.

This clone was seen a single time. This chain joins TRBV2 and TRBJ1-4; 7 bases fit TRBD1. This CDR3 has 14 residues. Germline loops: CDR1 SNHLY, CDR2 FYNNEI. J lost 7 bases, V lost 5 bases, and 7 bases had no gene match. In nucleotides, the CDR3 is TGTGCCAGCAGTAGACAGGGACGAGGTGAAAAACTGTTTTTT. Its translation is CASSRQGRGEKLFF.

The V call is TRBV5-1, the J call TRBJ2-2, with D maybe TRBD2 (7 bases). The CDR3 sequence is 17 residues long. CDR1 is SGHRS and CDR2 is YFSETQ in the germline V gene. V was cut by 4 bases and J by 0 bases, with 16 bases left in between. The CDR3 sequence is CASSQGGARANTGELFF. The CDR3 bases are TGCGCCAGCAGCCAAGGGGGGGCTAGGGCGAACACCGGGGAGCTGTTTTTT.

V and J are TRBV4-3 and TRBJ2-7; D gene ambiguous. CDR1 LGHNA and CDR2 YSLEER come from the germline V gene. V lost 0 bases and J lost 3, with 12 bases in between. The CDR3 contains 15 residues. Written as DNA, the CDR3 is TGCGCCAGCAGCCAAGATTGGGCAGCCAGCTACGAGCAGTACTTC. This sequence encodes CASSQDWAASYEQYF.

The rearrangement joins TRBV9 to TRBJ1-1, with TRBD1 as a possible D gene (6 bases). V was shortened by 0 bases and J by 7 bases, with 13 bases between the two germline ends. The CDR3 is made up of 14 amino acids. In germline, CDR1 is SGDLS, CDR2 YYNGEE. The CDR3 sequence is CASSVEGQGIEAFF. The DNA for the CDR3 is TGTGCCAGCAGCGTAGAAGGGCAGGGGATTGAAGCTTTCTTT.

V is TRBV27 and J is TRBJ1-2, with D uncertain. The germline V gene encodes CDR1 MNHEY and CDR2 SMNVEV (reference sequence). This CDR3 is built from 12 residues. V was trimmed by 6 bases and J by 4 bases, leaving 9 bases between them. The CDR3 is CASRKGGYGYTF. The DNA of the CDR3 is TGTGCCAGCAGGAAAGGAGGCTATGGCTACACCTTC.

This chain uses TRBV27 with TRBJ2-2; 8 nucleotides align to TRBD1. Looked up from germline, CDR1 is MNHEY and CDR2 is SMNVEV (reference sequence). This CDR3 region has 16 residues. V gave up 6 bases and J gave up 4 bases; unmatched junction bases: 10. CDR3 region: CASSWGDRGITGELFF. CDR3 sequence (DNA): TGTGCCAGCAGCTGGGGAGACAGGGGTATCACCGGGGAGCTGTTTTTT.

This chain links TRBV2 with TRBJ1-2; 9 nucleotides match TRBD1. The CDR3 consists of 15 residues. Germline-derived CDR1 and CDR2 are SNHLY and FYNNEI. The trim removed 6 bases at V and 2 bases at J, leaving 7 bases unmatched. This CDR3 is CASRPTGGPNYGYTF. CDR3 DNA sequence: TGTGCCAGCAGGCCGACAGGGGGTCCCAACTATGGCTACACCTTC.

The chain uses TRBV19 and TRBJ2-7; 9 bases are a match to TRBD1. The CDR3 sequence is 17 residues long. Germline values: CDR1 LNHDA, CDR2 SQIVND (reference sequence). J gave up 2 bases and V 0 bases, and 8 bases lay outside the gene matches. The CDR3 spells CASSIDLGTGSPYEQYF. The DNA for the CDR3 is TGTGCCAGTAGTATAGATCTGGGGACAGGGTCCCCCTACGAGCAGTACTTC.

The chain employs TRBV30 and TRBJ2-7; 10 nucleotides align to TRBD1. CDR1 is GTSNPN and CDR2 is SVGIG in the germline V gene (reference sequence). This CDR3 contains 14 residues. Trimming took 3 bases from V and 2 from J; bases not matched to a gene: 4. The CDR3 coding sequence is TGTGCCTGGAGATCCGGGACAGGGGCCTACGAGCAGTACTTC. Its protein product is CAWRSGTGAYEQYF.

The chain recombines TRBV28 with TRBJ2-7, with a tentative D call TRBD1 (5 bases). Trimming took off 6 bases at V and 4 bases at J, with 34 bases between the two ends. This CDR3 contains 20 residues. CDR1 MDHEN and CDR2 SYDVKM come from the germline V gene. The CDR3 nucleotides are TGTGCCAGCAGCCCCCCAGGATTTGCCGCCACCGGACAAGGAACTTACGAGCAGTACTTC. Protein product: CASSPPGFAATGQGTYEQYF.

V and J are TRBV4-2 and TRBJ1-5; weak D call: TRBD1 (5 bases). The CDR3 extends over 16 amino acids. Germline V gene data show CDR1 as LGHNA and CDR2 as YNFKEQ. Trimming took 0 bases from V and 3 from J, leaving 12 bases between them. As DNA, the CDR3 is TGTGCCAGCAGCCAAGAATACGACAGCTTCAATCAGCCCCAGCATTTT. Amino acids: CASSQEYDSFNQPQHF.

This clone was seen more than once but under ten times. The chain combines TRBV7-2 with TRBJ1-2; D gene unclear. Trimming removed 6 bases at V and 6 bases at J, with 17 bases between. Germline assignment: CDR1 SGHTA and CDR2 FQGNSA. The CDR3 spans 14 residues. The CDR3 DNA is TGTGCCAGCAGTCAAACCCCTTTACTGGATGGCTACACCTTC. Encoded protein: CASSQTPLLDGYTF.

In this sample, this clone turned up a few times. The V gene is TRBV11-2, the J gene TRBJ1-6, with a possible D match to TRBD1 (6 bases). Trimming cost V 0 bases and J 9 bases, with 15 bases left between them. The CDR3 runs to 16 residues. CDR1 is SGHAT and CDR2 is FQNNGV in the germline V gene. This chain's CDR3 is CASSLDQSRGSSPLHF. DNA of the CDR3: TGTGCCAGCAGCTTAGATCAGTCCAGGGGTTCTTCACCCCTCCACTTT.

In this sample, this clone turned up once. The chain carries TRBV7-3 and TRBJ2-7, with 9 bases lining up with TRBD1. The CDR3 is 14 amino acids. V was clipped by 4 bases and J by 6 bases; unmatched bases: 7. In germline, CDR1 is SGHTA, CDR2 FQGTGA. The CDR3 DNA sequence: TGTGCCAGCAGCTCACGACAGGGGGGCTTCGAGCAGTACTTC. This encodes CASSSRQGGFEQYF.

CDR3 amino acids: CASSNRWGGSYEQYF. The CDR3 region has the DNA TGTGCCAGCAGCAACAGGTGGGGGGGCTCCTACGAGCAGTACTTC. The V call is TRBV7-2, the J call TRBJ2-7; TRBD2 aligns across 7 bases. The CDR3 totals 15 residues. Germline V gives CDR1 SGHTA, CDR2 FQGNSA. V shed 5 bases and J 0 bases; nucleotides not matched to a gene: 7.

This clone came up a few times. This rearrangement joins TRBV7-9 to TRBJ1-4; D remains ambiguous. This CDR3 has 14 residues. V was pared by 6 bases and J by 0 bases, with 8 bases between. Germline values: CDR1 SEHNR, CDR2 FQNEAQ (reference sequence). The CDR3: CASRSGTTNEKLFF. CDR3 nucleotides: TGTGCCAGCAGGTCAGGAACAACTAATGAAAAACTGTTTTTT.

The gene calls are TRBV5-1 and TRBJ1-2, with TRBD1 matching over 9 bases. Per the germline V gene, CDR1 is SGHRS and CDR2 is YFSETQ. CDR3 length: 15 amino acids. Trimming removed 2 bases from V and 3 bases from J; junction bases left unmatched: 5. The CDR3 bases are TGCGCCAGCAGCTTAAGACAGGGGGTTGACTATGGCTACACCTTC. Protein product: CASSLRQGVDYGYTF.

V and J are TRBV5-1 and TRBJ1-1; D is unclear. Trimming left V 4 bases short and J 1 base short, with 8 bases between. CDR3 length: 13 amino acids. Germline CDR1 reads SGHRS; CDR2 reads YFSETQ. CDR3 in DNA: TGCGCCAGCAGCCAAGGAGGGAACACTGAAGCTTTCTTT. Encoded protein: CASSQGGNTEAFF.

The CDR3 is CASSLYPGLDGNEQFF. The CDR3 nucleotides are TGTGCCAGCAGTCTCTACCCGGGACTAGATGGCAATGAGCAGTTCTTC. This sequence joins TRBV27 and TRBJ2-1; TRBD2 matches at 8 bases. The CDR3 is 16 amino acids. The junction had 12 bases not matched to a gene; V was cut back by 5 bases and J by 6 bases. The germline V gene has CDR1 MNHEY and CDR2 SMNVEV (reference sequence).